The 7 T cell receptor beta chains below come from one sample, sequenced in a study of blood T cells in healthy people across ages. Together with a sample-barcoded 5' primer, a J-beta primer mix was included in a second PCR lasting about 6 to 11 cycles. Each CDR3 protein gets one entry after TCRdb re-called the 5' RACE reads with MiXCR. The repertoire includes hundreds of thousands of distinct CDR3 sequences, roughly 60% of them detected once, and around 20% sits in the top ten. Specimen: blood. These receptors were collected from a man aged 25-45 years in good health.

This sequence joins TRBV7-3 and TRBJ1-2; 8 bases line up with TRBD1. V lost 5 bases to trimming and J lost 10 bases; unmatched junction nucleotides: 9. The CDR3 contains 13 residues. Germline V lookup: CDR1 SGHTA, CDR2 FQGTGA. In DNA form, the CDR3 reads TGTGCCAGCAGCCGGATGGGGACAGGAGACTACACCTTC. Its translation is CASSRMGTGDYTF.

The genes are TRBV20-1 and TRBJ1-1; D gene uncertain. The CDR3 has 13 residues. V lost 5 bases and J lost 6, with 16 bases in between. Germline loops: CDR1 DFQATT, CDR2 SNEGSKA (reference sequence). The CDR3 nucleotides are TGCAGTGCTCCCGTTTCCACTTCCCCTGAAGCTTTCTTT. Encoded protein: CSAPVSTSPEAFF.

The CDR3 loop is CASSWGQISGNTIYF. The CDR3 region has the DNA TGTGCCAGCAGCTGGGGACAAATCTCTGGAAACACCATATATTTT. This rearrangement joins TRBV9 to TRBJ1-3, with D possibly TRBD1 on 6 matching bases. This CDR3 is built from 15 residues. V gave up 4 bases and J gave up 0 bases, with 11 bases separating them. In germline, CDR1 is SGDLS, CDR2 YYNGEE.

V and J are TRBV6-5 and TRBJ2-3, with D unclear. Germline V gene data show CDR1 as MNHEY and CDR2 as SVGAGI. V was cut by 5 bases and J by 2 bases, with 14 bases left in between. The CDR3 loop spans 15 amino acids. The CDR3 sequence is CASSPSWATTDTQYF. CDR3 nucleotide sequence: TGTGCCAGCAGTCCCTCCTGGGCCACCACAGATACGCAGTATTTT.

This clonotype was seen more than once but under ten times. This sequence joins TRBV6-5 and TRBJ2-1; no clear D. Trimming pared 0 bases from V and 5 bases from J, leaving 11 bases between. The CDR3 is 15 residues long. Looked up from germline, CDR1 is MNHEY and CDR2 is SVGAGI. In DNA, the CDR3 is TGTGCCAGCAGTTACTCGCCCAGGTTGAACAATGAGCAGTTCTTC. It yields the protein CASSYSPRLNNEQFF.

J is TRBJ2-5 and V is TRBV12-3 or TRBV12-4; D is possibly TRBD1 (5 bases). This CDR3 spans 11 amino acids. The V and J ends lost 7 bases and 4 bases respectively, with 7 bases between them. The chain's CDR3 is CASTQGETQYF. In nucleotides, the CDR3 is TGTGCCAGCACCCAGGGAGAGACCCAGTACTTC.

This clonotype appeared a single time. The chain couples TRBV20-1 to TRBJ1-5; no firm D call. The CDR3 is 15 amino acids. V dropped 6 bases and J dropped 1 base, with 16 bases sitting between them. Germline CDR1 reads DFQATT; CDR2 reads SNEGSKA (reference sequence). Here the CDR3 DNA reads TGCAGTGCAACTGATCCTAAGAGGAGCAATCAGCCCCAGCATTTT. Translated, it gives CSATDPKRSNQPQHF.